The 5 T cell receptor beta chains presented below share a single source sample, sequenced in a study of blood T cells in healthy people across ages. Primers used in a second PCR of about 6 to 11 cycles were a sample-barcoded 5' primer and a J-beta primer mix. TCRdb re-analysed the 5' RACE reads in MiXCR, keeping a single row per CDR3 protein. This sample has approximately 1.5 million distinct CDR3 sequences, with 30% to 40% found just once. Source material: blood. Receptors were obtained from a woman in her 30s in good health.

The gene calls are TRBV4-2 and TRBJ2-1; D perhaps matches TRBD2 (7 bases). The CDR3 extends over 16 amino acids. Germline CDR1 and CDR2: LGHNA and YNFKEQ. The ends were cut back, 0 bases at V and 5 bases at J, with 14 bases in the middle. CDR3 sequence reads: CASSQEPGGPDNEQFF. The CDR3 DNA sequence: TGTGCCAGCAGCCAAGAACCCGGGGGGCCGGACAATGAGCAGTTCTTC.

The chain uses TRBV20-1 and TRBJ2-3; the D is unclear. V gave up 0 bases and J gave up 3 bases, with 22 bases separating them. The germline V gene encodes CDR1 DFQATT and CDR2 SNEGSKA (reference sequence). The CDR3 contains 18 residues. This CDR3 is CSARDLCSGRMSTDTQYF. CDR3 in DNA: TGCAGTGCTAGAGACCTCTGTTCAGGCCGAATGTCGACAGATACGCAGTATTTT.

This clonotype occurred a few times. The chain recombines TRBV20-1 with TRBJ2-7; TRBD1 matches at 7 bases. Looked up from germline, CDR1 is DFQATT and CDR2 is SNEGSKA (reference sequence). V shed 1 base and J 7 bases; nucleotides not matched to a gene: 10. The length of the CDR3 is 14 residues. CDR3 coding DNA: TGCAGTGCTAGAGCGAACACAGGGGTCCGAGAGCAGTACTTC. The encoded protein is CSARANTGVREQYF.

A note on this clonotype: The CDR3 carries no conserved terminal phenylalanine or tryptophan, so it likely arises from a read error. The gene calls are TRBV27 and TRBJ2-3; TRBD2 is a possible D gene (5 bases). Trimming shortened V by 2 bases and J by 5 bases, and 17 bases separated the two germline ends. This CDR3 comprises 16 residues. Germline lookup yields CDR1 MNHEY and CDR2 SMNVEV (reference sequence). CDR3 sequence (DNA): TGTGCCAGCAGTTTAAGAGGGCGGTCAATAGGAGATACGCAGTATTGT. Protein: CASSLRGRSIGDTQYC.

The chain combines TRBV20-1 with TRBJ2-5, with unresolved D. Between the trimmed V and J ends, which lost 1 base and 1 base, there was a span of 16 bases. The CDR3 consists of 16 residues. From germline, CDR1 is DFQATT and CDR2 SNEGSKA (reference sequence). As DNA, the CDR3 is TGCAGTGCTAGAGCCAAGTGGGCATTTGGCCAAGAGACCCAGTACTTC. Translated: CSARAKWAFGQETQYF.